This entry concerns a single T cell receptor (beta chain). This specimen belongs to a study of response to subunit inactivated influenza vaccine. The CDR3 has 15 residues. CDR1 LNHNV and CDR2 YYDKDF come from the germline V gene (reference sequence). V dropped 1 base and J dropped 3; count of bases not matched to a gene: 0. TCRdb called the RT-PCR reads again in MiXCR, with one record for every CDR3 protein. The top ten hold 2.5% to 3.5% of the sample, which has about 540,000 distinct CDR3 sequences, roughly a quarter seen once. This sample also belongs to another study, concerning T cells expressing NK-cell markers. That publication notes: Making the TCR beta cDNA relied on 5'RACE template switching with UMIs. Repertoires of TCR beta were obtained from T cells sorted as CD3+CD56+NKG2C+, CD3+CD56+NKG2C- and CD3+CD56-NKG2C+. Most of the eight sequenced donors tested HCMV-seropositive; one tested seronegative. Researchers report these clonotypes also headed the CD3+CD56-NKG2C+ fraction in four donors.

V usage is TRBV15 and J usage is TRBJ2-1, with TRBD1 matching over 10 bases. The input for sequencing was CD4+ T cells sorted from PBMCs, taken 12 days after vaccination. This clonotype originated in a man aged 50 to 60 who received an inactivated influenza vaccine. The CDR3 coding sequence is TGTGCCACCAGCAGAGGGACAGGGGGCTACAATGAGCAGTTCTTC. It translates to CATSRGTGGYNEQFF.